This entry lists 7 T cell receptor beta chains sequenced from one sample in a study of T cell responses to AZD1222 COVID-19 vaccine. The repertoire was sequenced with immunoSEQ multiplex PCR; TCRdb's copy has only in-frame clones and lacks some. This repertoire shows roughly 100,000 clones, about 94% found once; its top ten account for 2% to 2.5%. The specimen comprised peripheral blood, sampled on day 0 of AZD1222 vaccination. Receptors were obtained from an adult in good health.

The chain links TRBV4-1 to TRBJ2-5; 7 nucleotides agree with TRBD2. The J segment lost 3 bases and the V segment lost 1 base, leaving 5 bases of the junction unmatched. Germline CDR1 is MGHRA and CDR2 is YSYEKL. CDR3 length: 15 residues. In DNA, the CDR3 is TGCGCCAGCAGCCAAGGGCCGGGGGGAGAAGAGACCCAGTACTTC. Translating it yields CASSQGPGGEETQYF.

The chain has TRBV7-9 and TRBJ2-2, with D possibly being TRBD1 (8 bases). CDR1 and CDR2 from the germline V gene are SEHNR and FQNEAQ (reference sequence). CDR3 length: 16 amino acids. Trimming took off 5 bases at V and 6 bases at J, with 19 bases between the two ends. CDR3 region: CASSPGGQAIPGELFF. CDR3 sequence (DNA): TGTGCCAGCAGCCCGGGGGGACAGGCCATCCCCGGGGAGCTGTTTTTT.

J is TRBJ1-5 and V is TRBV2; D call uncertain. V dropped 7 bases and J dropped 2 bases, with 15 bases sitting between them. The CDR3 spans 15 residues. The germline gives CDR1 SNHLY, CDR2 FYNNEI. The CDR3 DNA is TGTGCCAGCAAGAGGGAGGTGCCGGGCAATCAGCCCCAGCATTTT. It encodes CASKREVPGNQPQHF. Supplemented by reference TRBV2 and TRBJ1-5, the full variable domain reads EPEVTQTPSHQVTQMGQEVILRCVPISNHLYFYWYRQILGQKVEFLVSFYNNEISEKSEIFDDQFSVERPDGSNFTLKIRSTKLEDSAMYFCASKREVPGNQPQHFGDGTRLSIL.

The chain carries TRBV6-6 and TRBJ1-2; TRBD1 is a possible D gene (5 bases). This CDR3 comprises 13 residues. The ends were cut back, 5 bases at V and 1 base at J, with 8 bases in the middle. Germline V gene data show CDR1 as MNHNY and CDR2 as SVGAGI (reference sequence). CDR3 DNA: TGTGCCAGCAGTCTCCAGGGTAACTATGGCTACACCTTC. As protein: CASSLQGNYGYTF.

This clone was detected once. The chain employs TRBV4-1 and TRBJ1-5; possible D gene TRBD1, 5 bases. This CDR3 region has 15 residues. The germline CDR1 and CDR2 sequences are MGHRA and YSYEKL. The V end was cut by 3 bases, the J end by 0 bases, with 9 bases between. The chain's CDR3 is CASSQGGSSNQPQHF. In nucleotides, the CDR3 is TGCGCCAGCAGCCAGGGGGGGTCTAGCAATCAGCCCCAGCATTTT.

The count of this clone is one. The CDR3 is CASSLGQGDNEQFF. The DNA of the CDR3 is TGCGCCAGCAGCTTGGGACAGGGGGACAATGAGCAGTTCTTC. This chain connects TRBV5-1 to TRBJ2-1, with TRBD1 matching 9 bases. Germline V gene lookup returns CDR1 SGHRS and CDR2 YFSETQ. V dropped 0 bases and J dropped 5; count of bases not matched to a gene: 0. The CDR3 length is 14 residues.

The chain is built from TRBV27 and TRBJ1-6, with 9 bases lining up with TRBD1. There are 16 residues in the CDR3. The germline V gene has CDR1 MNHEY and CDR2 SMNVEV (reference sequence). J gave up 6 bases and V 4 bases, and 7 bases lay outside the gene matches. CDR3 in amino acids: CASSYLTGGINSPLHF. As DNA, the CDR3 is TGTGCCAGCAGTTACCTCACAGGGGGCATTAATTCACCCCTCCACTTT.